This TCR beta chain was sequenced for a study of OX40 agonist ivuxolimab in advanced cancers. Study at large: The dose of intravenous ivuxolimab that patients received every 2 weeks ranged from 0.01 to 10 mg/kg. Those enrolled were 70% to 85% male, with a mean age of 60 years and ages from about 20 to 90. Previous treatment with anti-PD-1, anti-PD-L1 or anti-CTLA-4 therapy was allowed; about 37% had received some.

In regard to this clone: Its target is unknown.

Study outcomes and limitations: Part of the nonresponder group also had normalized T-cell clonal expansion that was low.

Generated by immunoSEQ multiplex PCR, the TCRdb table keeps only in-frame clones and is missing some. This table has 65,000 to 85,000 clones, 85% appearing once. V gave up 7 bases and J gave up 1 base, with 10 bases separating them. Per germline, CDR1 SNHLY and CDR2 FYNNEI. This CDR3 comprises 13 residues. The V gene is TRBV2, the J gene TRBJ1-1; D ambiguous. The material sequenced was CD4+ or CD8+ T cells sorted from blood, taken in a trial of the OX40 agonist ivuxolimab. The clonotype was recovered from an adult with an advanced solid tumor such as melanoma, head and neck, liver or kidney cancer. CDR3 sequence (DNA): TGTGCCAGCATATTAAGAGGGAACACTGAAGCTTTCTTT. Translating it yields CASILRGNTEAFF. The variable domain in full, with the rest retrieved from reference TRBV2 and TRBJ1-1, is EPEVTQTPSHQVTQMGQEVILRCVPISNHLYFYWYRQILGQKVEFLVSFYNNEISEKSEIFDDQFSVERPDGSNFTLKIRSTKLEDSAMYFCASILRGNTEAFFGQGTRLTVV.